This TCR beta chain originates from a study of blood T cell repertoires in COVID-19. Overall study context: Spain, Italy and the United States supplied samples that represented acute and convalescent COVID-19. In each case, the material was cDNA or gDNA derived from T cells, B-cell-depleted T cells, or PBMCs.

Authors' analysis steps: Quantification of nucleated cells was approximated via reference gene primer amplification. TCRdb's table, derived via immunoSEQ multiplex PCR, lists solely in-frame clones and lacks some. Clone size and the V and J calls come from that table; the DNA yielded D and trimming. The sample contains some 150,000 clones, 65% to 90% of which appear only once. Germline V gene data show CDR1 as SQVTM and CDR2 as ANQGSEA. Deletions cut 4 bases from V and 5 bases from J, with 11 bases between. The CDR3 spans 12 residues. The receptor was isolated from a man aged 65-85 years with acute or convalescent COVID-19. Material: peripheral blood. The rearrangement uses TRBV29-1 and TRBJ2-5; maybe TRBD1 (6 bases). The DNA of the CDR3 is TGCAGCGTTGTTGTACAGGGTGAGACCCAGTACTTC. Residues: CSVVVQGETQYF.